This TCR beta chain appears in the sequencing data of a study of identical twins. The CDR3 consists of 16 residues. The V and J ends lost 2 bases and 5 bases, in that order; junction bases with no gene match: 8. TCRdb reprocessed the 5' RACE reads via MiXCR and lists one record per CDR3 protein. The table includes roughly 770,000 distinct CDR3 sequences, roughly 20% detected once. This same sample was also taken into another study, of T cells expressing NK-cell markers.

The chain employs TRBV12-3 or TRBV12-4 and TRBJ1-1, with 10 bases aligning to TRBD1. The source of this sequence is a woman younger than 30 in good health. The sample comprised PBMCs. CDR3 DNA sequence: TGTGCCAGCAGTTTAACGGGACAGGGGATCTTAACTGAAGCTTTCTTT. It is translated as CASSLTGQGILTEAFF.